This TCR beta chain was sequenced for a study of shared clonotypes between healthy human individuals. J was trimmed by 3 bases and V by 3 bases; bases with no gene match: 6. Germline V gene sequence: CDR1 MNHNS, CDR2 SASEGT. The CDR3 has 18 amino acids. Data came from immunoSEQ multiplex PCR; TCRdb stores just in-frame clones and leaves some out. The table lists about 2.1 million clones, just over 90% of them singletons. Naive-designated CD8 cells lacked CD45RO, were positively enriched for CCR7, and omitted terminally differentiated effector memory CD45RA+ cells. This chain joins TRBV6-1 and TRBJ2-6; 12 nucleotides agree with TRBD1. Specimen: naive CD8+ T cells from PBMCs. The sequence was obtained from a man aged 18 to 29 in good health. Some clones in this sample may be carry-over from other donors' samples. The CDR3 DNA follows: TGTGCCAGCAGTGACCCGGGACAGGGGGCGTATGGGGCCAACGTCCTGACTTTC. The encoded protein is CASSDPGQGAYGANVLTF.